This T cell receptor (beta chain) was found in a study of T cells in localized non-small cell lung cancer. Study-wide points: Measurement of T cell clonality placed uninvolved adjacent lung highest, above the level in tumor. Investigators sequenced only a single tumor region, leaving heterogeneity possible.

Sequencing used immunoSEQ multiplex PCR; TCRdb keeps in-frame clones, though not all of them. Of roughly 26,000 clones listed, 70% to 90% are singletons. Notes on this clone: Its target is unknown.

V was trimmed by 3 bases and J by 5 bases, leaving 16 bases between them. The CDR3 totals 15 residues. Germline assignment: CDR1 SGHTA and CDR2 FQGNSA. The chain links TRBV7-2 to TRBJ2-5; the D gene is possibly TRBD2 (6 bases). The sequence derives from a female donor aged 60 or older with stage II squamous cell lung carcinoma. Sequenced material: peripheral blood, taken before any cancer treatment. The CDR3 sequence is CASSFRRGVTETQYF. DNA for the CDR3: TGTGCCAGCAGCTTCAGGAGGGGAGTTACCGAGACCCAGTACTTC.